The T cell receptor beta chain described here comes from a study of blood T cell repertoires in COVID-19. Study information: The United States, Italy and Spain supplied acute and convalescent COVID-19 samples.

The Seattle patients, enrolled during active infection, were followed longitudinally. Trimming cost V 6 bases and J 7 bases; bases outside gene matches: 4. Germline-derived CDR1 and CDR2 are LGHDT and YNNKEL (reference sequence). The CDR3 totals 12 residues. In the study's own analysis: Estimation of nucleated cell counts relied on the amplification of reference gene primers. Profiling relied on immunoSEQ multiplex PCR, and the TCRdb table lists in-frame clones only, not all of them. That table is the source of V, J and clone size, and D and trimming were worked out from the DNA. Here the sample spans around 310,000 clones, 90% being singletons.

The sequence was collected from a woman aged 40-49 years with COVID-19, enrolled during active disease. Sample: peripheral blood. V and J are TRBV3-1 (or the pseudogene TRBV3-2) and TRBJ1-1; 8 bases align to TRBD1. The CDR3 region is CASSRTGFEAFF. Written as DNA, the CDR3 is TGTGCCAGCAGTCGGACAGGGTTTGAAGCTTTCTTT.